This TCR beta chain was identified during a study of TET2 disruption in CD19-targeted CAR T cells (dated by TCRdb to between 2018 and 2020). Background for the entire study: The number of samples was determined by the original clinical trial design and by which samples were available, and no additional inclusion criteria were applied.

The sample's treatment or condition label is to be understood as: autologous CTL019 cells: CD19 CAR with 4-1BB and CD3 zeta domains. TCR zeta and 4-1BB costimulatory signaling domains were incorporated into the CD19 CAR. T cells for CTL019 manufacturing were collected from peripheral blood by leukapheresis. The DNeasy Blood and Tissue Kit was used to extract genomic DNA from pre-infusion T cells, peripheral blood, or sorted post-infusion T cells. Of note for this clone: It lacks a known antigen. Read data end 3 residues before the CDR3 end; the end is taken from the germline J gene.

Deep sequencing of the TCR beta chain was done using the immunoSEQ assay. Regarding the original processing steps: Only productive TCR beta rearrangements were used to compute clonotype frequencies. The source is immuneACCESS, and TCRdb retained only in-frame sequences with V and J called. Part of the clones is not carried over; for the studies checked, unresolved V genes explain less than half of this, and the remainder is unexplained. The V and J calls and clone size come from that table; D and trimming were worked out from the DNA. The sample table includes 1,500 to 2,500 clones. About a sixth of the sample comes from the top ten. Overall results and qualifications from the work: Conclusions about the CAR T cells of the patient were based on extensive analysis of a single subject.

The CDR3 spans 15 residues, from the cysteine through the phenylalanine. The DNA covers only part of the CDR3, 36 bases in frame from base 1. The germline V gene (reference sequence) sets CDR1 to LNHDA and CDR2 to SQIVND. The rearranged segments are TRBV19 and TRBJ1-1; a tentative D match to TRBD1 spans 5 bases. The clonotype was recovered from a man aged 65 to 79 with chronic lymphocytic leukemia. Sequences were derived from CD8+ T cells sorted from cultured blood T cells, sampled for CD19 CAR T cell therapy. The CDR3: CASSIWPDTNYGAFF. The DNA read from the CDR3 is TGTGCCAGTAGTATATGGCCGGACACTAACTATGGC.